This TCR beta chain was captured in a study of beta chain features in type 1 diabetes. Via the markers CD45RO/CCR7/CD25/CD127/CD95/CD27, stem cell-like memory, regulatory, central memory and naive CD4+ cells were sorted. Germline V gene data show CDR1 as GTSNPN and CDR2 as SVGIG (reference sequence). The CDR3 loop spans 16 amino acids. Trimming removed 3 bases from V and 3 bases from J; junction bases left unmatched: 8. Expressed TCRB transcripts were sequenced because the entire RNA isolate underwent reverse transcription. Sequenced by immunoSEQ multiplex PCR; TCRdb stores in-frame clones only, minus some. The sample has under 800,000 clones; 15% to 19% are singletons. To note about this clone: As yet, its antigen is unknown.

Study findings and constraints: Patients and controls would share equally any PCR tilt toward shorter templates. Sequencing used cDNA, and cells with high TCR expression could therefore be over-represented.

Input material: naive CD4+ T cells from blood. This TCR derives from a young man in good health. The chain uses TRBV30 and TRBJ1-5; TRBD1 matches at 10 bases. The CDR3: CAWSRRDRGINQPQHF. CDR3 nucleotide sequence: TGTGCCTGGAGCCGGCGGGACAGGGGCATCAATCAGCCCCAGCATTTT.